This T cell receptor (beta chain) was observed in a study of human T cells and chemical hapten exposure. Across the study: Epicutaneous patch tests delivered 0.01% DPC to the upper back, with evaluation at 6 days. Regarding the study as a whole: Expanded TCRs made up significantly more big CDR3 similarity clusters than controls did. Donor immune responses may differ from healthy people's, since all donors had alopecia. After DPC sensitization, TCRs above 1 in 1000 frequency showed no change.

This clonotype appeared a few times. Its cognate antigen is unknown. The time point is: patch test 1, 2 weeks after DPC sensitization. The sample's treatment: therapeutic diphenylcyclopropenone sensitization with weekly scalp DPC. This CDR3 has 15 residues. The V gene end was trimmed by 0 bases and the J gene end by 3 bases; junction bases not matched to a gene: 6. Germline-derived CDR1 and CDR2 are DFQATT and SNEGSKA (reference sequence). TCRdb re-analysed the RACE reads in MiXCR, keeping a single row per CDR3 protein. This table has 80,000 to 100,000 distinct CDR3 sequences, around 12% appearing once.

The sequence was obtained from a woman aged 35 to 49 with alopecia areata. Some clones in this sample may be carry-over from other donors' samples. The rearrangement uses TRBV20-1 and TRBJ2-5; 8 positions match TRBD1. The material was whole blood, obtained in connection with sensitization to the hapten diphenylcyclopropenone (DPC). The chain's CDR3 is CSARETTGDKETQYF. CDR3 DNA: TGCAGTGCTAGAGAGACGACAGGGGACAAAGAGACCCAGTACTTC.